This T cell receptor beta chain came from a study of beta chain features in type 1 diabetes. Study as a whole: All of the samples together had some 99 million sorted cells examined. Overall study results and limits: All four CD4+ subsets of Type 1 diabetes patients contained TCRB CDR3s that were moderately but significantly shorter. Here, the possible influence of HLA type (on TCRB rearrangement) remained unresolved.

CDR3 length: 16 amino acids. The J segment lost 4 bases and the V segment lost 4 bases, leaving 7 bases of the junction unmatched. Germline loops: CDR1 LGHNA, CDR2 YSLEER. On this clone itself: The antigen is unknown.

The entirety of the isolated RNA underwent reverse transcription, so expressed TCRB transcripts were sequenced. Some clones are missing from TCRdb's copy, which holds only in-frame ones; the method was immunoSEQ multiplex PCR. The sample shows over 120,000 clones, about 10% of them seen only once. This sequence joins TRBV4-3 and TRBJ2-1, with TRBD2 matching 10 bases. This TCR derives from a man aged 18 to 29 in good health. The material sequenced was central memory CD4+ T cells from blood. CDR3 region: CASSPRASGGYNEQFF. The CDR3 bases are TGCGCCAGCAGCCCAAGGGCTAGCGGGGGATACAATGAGCAGTTCTTC.